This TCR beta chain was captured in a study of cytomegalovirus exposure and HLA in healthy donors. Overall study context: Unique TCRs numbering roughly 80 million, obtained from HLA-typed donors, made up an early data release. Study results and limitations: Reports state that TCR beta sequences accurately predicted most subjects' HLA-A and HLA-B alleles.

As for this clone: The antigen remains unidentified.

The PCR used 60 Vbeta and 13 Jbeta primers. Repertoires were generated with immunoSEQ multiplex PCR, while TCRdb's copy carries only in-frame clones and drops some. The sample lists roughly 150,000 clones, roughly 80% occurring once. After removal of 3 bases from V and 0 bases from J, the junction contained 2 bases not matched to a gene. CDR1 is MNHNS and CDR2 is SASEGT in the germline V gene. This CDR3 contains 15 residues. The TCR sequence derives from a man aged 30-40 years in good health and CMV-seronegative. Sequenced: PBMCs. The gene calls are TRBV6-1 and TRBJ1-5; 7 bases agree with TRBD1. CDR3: CASSEGTVSNQPQHF. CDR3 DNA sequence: TGTGCCAGCAGTGAGGGGACAGTTAGCAATCAGCCCCAGCATTTT.